This T cell receptor (beta chain) originates from a study of cytomegalovirus exposure and HLA in healthy donors. Study details: An analysis done earlier identified 117 million unique TCR beta sequences from roughly 190 million T cells. Findings of the study overall: Presence/absence analyses assumed roughly uniform sequencing depth across donors, which may not hold. Using the classifier, cytomegalovirus status was reportedly diagnosed with high specificity and sensitivity.

Germline assignment: CDR1 KGHSH and CDR2 LQKENI. The CDR3 contains 16 residues. V shed 5 bases and J 0 bases; nucleotides not matched to a gene: 7. This clone was detected only a few times. Its target is not known. The primer mix had 60 Vbeta and 13 Jbeta primers. Assay used: immunoSEQ multiplex PCR; TCRdb lists only in-frame clones, some missing. Of 150,000 to 200,000 clones in the sample, 75% are singletons; the top ten hold about 10%. The sample was PBMCs. The chain is built from TRBV18 and TRBJ1-3; TRBD1 agrees at 7 bases. This receptor was obtained from a man between 18 and 35 years old in good health and CMV-seropositive. This CDR3 reads CASSRGQPSSGNTIYF. The CDR3 region has the DNA TGTGCCAGCTCAAGGGGACAGCCAAGCTCTGGAAACACCATATATTTT.